What follows are 30 T cell receptor beta chains derived from one specimen sequenced in a study of cytomegalovirus exposure and HLA in healthy donors. The assay was immunoSEQ multiplex PCR, and TCRdb's table has in-frame clones only and misses some. The profile shows about 340,000 clones, 75% to 90% of them singletons. Input material: PBMCs. The source of these receptors is a woman younger than 35 in good health and CMV-seronegative.

This clone was picked up a small number of times. Different DNA sequences within this sample yield the same CDR3. This sequence joins TRBV7-9 and TRBJ2-7, with 7 positions matching TRBD1. This CDR3 spans 12 amino acids. The ends lost 5 bases at V and 4 bases at J; junction bases unmatched: 2. Germline CDR1 reads SEHNR; CDR2 reads FQNEAQ (reference sequence). The CDR3 DNA is TGTGCCAGCAGCCGACAGGGTTACGAGCAGTACTTC. It encodes CASSRQGYEQYF. The full variable domain, its missing parts supplied by reference TRBV7-9 and TRBJ2-7, is DTGVSQNPRHKITKRGQNVTFRCDPISEHNRLYWYRQTLGQGPEFLTYFQNEAQLEKSRLLSDRFSAERPKGSFSTLEIQRTEQGDSAMYLCASSRQGYEQYFGPGTRLTVT.

The rearrangement uses TRBV5-6 and TRBJ2-3; TRBD2 agrees at 7 bases. The germline gives CDR1 SGHDT, CDR2 YYEEEE. Germline trimming cut 7 bases from V and 7 bases from J; bases unmatched to any gene: 12. This CDR3 contains 14 residues. CDR3 bases: TGTGCCAGCTCCCCCGGTAGCGGGTGGAATACGCAGTATTTT. It codes for CASSPGSGWNTQYF.

V usage is TRBV30 and J usage is TRBJ2-5, with 11 bases fitting TRBD2. With V trimmed by 3 bases and J by 5 bases, 2 bases remained unmatched. The CDR3 runs 13 residues. Germline V gene data show CDR1 as GTSNPN and CDR2 as SVGIG (reference sequence). In DNA form, the CDR3 reads TGTGCCTGGAGGGCTAGCGGGAGGGAGACCCAGTACTTC. Translated: CAWRASGRETQYF. Based on the CDR3 plus reference TRBV30 and TRBJ2-5, the full variable domain is SQTIHQWPATLVQPVGSPLSLECTVEGTSNPNLYWYRQAAGRGLQLLFYSVGIGQISSEVPQNLSASRPQDRQFILSSKKLLLSDSGFYLCAWRASGRETQYFGPGTRLLVL.

This chain connects TRBV6-6 to TRBJ2-7, with 8 bases that match TRBD1. Germline V gene lookup returns CDR1 MNHNY and CDR2 SVGAGI (reference sequence). Trimming cost V 0 bases and J 2 bases; bases outside gene matches: 6. This CDR3 has 16 amino acids. The CDR3 sequence is CASSYSPGQGTYEQYF. In DNA form, the CDR3 reads TGTGCCAGCAGTTACTCACCTGGACAGGGTACCTACGAGCAGTACTTC.

The gene calls are TRBV28 and TRBJ2-2; TRBD2 agrees at 7 bases. The germline gives CDR1 MDHEN, CDR2 SYDVKM. The CDR3 has 15 amino acids. The V and J ends lost 2 bases and 4 bases, in that order; junction bases with no gene match: 4. The CDR3 reads CASSLRLAVTGELFF. The CDR3 nucleotides are TGTGCCAGCAGTTTACGGCTAGCGGTCACCGGGGAGCTGTTTTTT. Using reference TRBV28 and TRBJ2-2 for the parts outside the CDR3, the full variable domain is DVKVTQSSRYLVKRTGEKVFLECVQDMDHENMFWYRQDPGLGLRLIYFSYDVKMKEKGDIPEGYSVSREKKERFSLILESASTNQTSMYLCASSLRLAVTGELFFGEGSRLTVL.

This sequence joins TRBV18 and TRBJ2-7, with D unresolved. From germline, CDR1 is KGHSH and CDR2 LQKENI. Trimming took off 0 bases at V and 2 bases at J, with 8 bases between the two ends. CDR3 length: 14 residues. CDR3 region: CASSPPSPTYEQYF. CDR3 sequence (DNA): TGTGCCAGCTCACCACCATCGCCTACCTACGAGCAGTACTTC. Complete variable domain (other parts from reference TRBV18 and TRBJ2-7): NAGVMQNPRHLVRRRGQEARLRCSPMKGHSHVYWYRQLPEEGLKFMVYLQKENIIDESGMPKERFSAEFPKEGPSILRIQQVVRGDSAAYFCASSPPSPTYEQYFGPGTRLTVT.

V usage is TRBV5-1 and J usage is TRBJ2-1, with no clear D. CDR1 is SGHRS, CDR2 YFSETQ, per germline. The CDR3 has 12 amino acids. V lost 6 bases to trimming and J lost 6 bases, with 10 bases between them. The DNA for the CDR3 is TGCGCCAGCAACCTCTATGGCAATGAGCAGTTCTTC. Translating it yields CASNLYGNEQFF.

V usage is TRBV27 and J usage is TRBJ2-5; 10 nucleotides line up with TRBD2. The length of the CDR3 is 15 residues. Per germline, CDR1 MNHEY and CDR2 SMNVEV (reference sequence). The J segment lost 0 bases and the V segment lost 5 bases, leaving 3 bases of the junction unmatched. CDR3 region: CASSSGRGYQETQYF. CDR3 coding DNA: TGTGCCAGCAGTAGCGGGAGGGGGTACCAAGAGACCCAGTACTTC.

This clone was observed once. The chain employs TRBV7-2 and TRBJ1-1; D is unclear. V lost 0 bases and J 7 bases, leaving 6 bases between the germline ends. This CDR3 spans 12 amino acids. Germline values: CDR1 SGHTA, CDR2 FQGNSA. The DNA for the CDR3 is TGTGCCAGCAGCTTAGCGGCACGTGAAGCTTTCTTT. Protein: CASSLAAREAFF.

The J gene is TRBJ2-5, the V gene TRBV11-1; D not resolved. Germline assignment: CDR1 SGHAT and CDR2 FQDESV (reference sequence). V was pared by 1 base and J by 5 bases, with 8 bases between. The CDR3 length is 13 residues. The CDR3 region has the DNA TGTGCCAGCAGCTTAGGGAGAGTTGAGACCCAGTACTTC. This translates into CASSLGRVETQYF. Supplemented by reference TRBV11-1 and TRBJ2-5, the full variable domain reads EAEVAQSPRYKITEKSQAVAFWCDPISGHATLYWYRQILGQGPELLVQFQDESVVDDSQLPKDRFSAERLKGVDSTLKIQPAELGDSAMYLCASSLGRVETQYFGPGTRLLVL.

This clone has only a few counts. The chain is built from TRBV7-6 and TRBJ2-3; 8 bases match TRBD1. The CDR3 runs to 16 residues. Germline-derived CDR1 and CDR2 are SGHVS and FNYEAQ. The J segment lost 4 bases and the V segment lost 5 bases, leaving 11 bases of the junction unmatched. The CDR3 nucleotides read TGTGCCAGCAGCACCCGGACAGGGATCCCCGCAGATACGCAGTATTTT. This sequence encodes CASSTRTGIPADTQYF.

The V gene is TRBV9, the J gene TRBJ2-1, with D perhaps TRBD1 (6 bases). The length of the CDR3 is 15 residues. V was trimmed by 3 bases and J by 10 bases, leaving 20 bases between them. Germline assignment: CDR1 SGDLS and CDR2 YYNGEE. This CDR3 is CASSALDRPLPEQFF. CDR3 DNA: TGTGCCAGCAGCGCCTTAGACAGGCCCCTCCCCGAGCAGTTCTTC. Full variable domain (missing parts from reference TRBV9 and TRBJ2-1): DSGVTQTPKHLITATGQRVTLRCSPRSGDLSVYWYQQSLDQGLQFLIQYYNGEERAKGNILERFSAQQFPDLHSELNLSSLELGDSALYFCASSALDRPLPEQFFGPGTRLTVL.

On this clone: Other DNA sequences of this sample code for an identical CDR3. The rearrangement uses TRBV18 and TRBJ2-7; D possibly corresponds to TRBD2 (6 bases). Per the germline V gene, CDR1 is KGHSH and CDR2 is LQKENI. The CDR3 runs 14 residues. Trimming cost V 3 bases and J 1 base, with 10 bases left between them. CDR3: CASSPRLASYEQYF. In nucleotides, the CDR3 is TGTGCCAGCTCACCTCGTCTAGCGTCCTACGAGCAGTACTTC. Drawing the rest from reference TRBV18 and TRBJ2-7, the complete variable domain is NAGVMQNPRHLVRRRGQEARLRCSPMKGHSHVYWYRQLPEEGLKFMVYLQKENIIDESGMPKERFSAEFPKEGPSILRIQQVVRGDSAAYFCASSPRLASYEQYFGPGTRLTVT.

The gene calls are TRBV29-1 and TRBJ2-5; TRBD1 aligns across 8 bases. J lost 2 bases, V lost 7 bases, and 9 bases had no gene match. The CDR3 is made up of 14 amino acids. The V gene's germline CDR1 is SQVTM and CDR2 ANQGSEA. The CDR3 spells CSALGQAVQETQYF. CDR3 sequence (DNA): TGCAGCGCCCTGGGACAGGCGGTACAAGAGACCCAGTACTTC.

The V call is TRBV23-1, the J call TRBJ2-7; a weak D match, TRBD2 (6 bases). TRBV23-1 is reported as an ORF; its role is uncertain. The CDR3 has 17 residues. Trimming stripped 2 bases from V and 0 bases from J, with 17 bases between. As DNA, the CDR3 is TGCGCCAGCAGTCAAGGAAAGAATATAGCGGACTCCTACGAGCAGTACTTC. The encoded protein is CASSQGKNIADSYEQYF.

The chain links TRBV6-5 to TRBJ2-7, with 7 bases that match TRBD2. The germline V gene encodes CDR1 MNHEY and CDR2 SVGAGI. The CDR3 runs 15 residues. Unmatched junction bases numbered 12, after V lost 4 bases and J lost 6 bases. The CDR3 loop is CASSSGWRESLEQYF. CDR3 nucleotides: TGTGCCAGCAGTTCTGGTTGGCGGGAGTCCCTCGAGCAGTACTTC.

V is TRBV5-4 and J is TRBJ1-5; weak D call: TRBD1 (5 bases). The CDR3 length is 16 residues. Trimming cost V 2 bases and J 1 base, with 13 bases left between them. Germline V gene lookup returns CDR1 SGHNT and CDR2 YYREEE (reference sequence). CDR3 sequence: CASSLTGYLSNQPQHF. CDR3 in DNA: TGTGCCAGCAGCTTAACAGGATATCTCAGCAATCAGCCCCAGCATTTT.

This chain links TRBV18 with TRBJ2-7; 8 nucleotides agree with TRBD2. V dropped 3 bases and J dropped 0; count of bases not matched to a gene: 13. Germline assignment: CDR1 KGHSH and CDR2 LQKENI. CDR3 size: 18 residues. The CDR3 region is CASSPKGVPGGYSYEQYF. In nucleotides, the CDR3 is TGTGCCAGCTCACCTAAAGGGGTACCGGGAGGGTACTCCTACGAGCAGTACTTC.

On this clone itself: The junction and the germline gene differ at one end; a read error may be behind it. V usage is TRBV7-7 and J usage is TRBJ2-1, with 9 positions matching TRBD2. CDR3 size: 15 residues. Per the germline V gene, CDR1 is SSHAT and CDR2 is FNYEAQ (reference sequence). The CDR3 spells CASSLGAGGHNEQFF. The CDR3 DNA follows: TGTGCTAGCAGCTTAGGAGCGGGAGGTCACAATGAGCAGTTCTTC. Using reference TRBV7-7 and TRBJ2-1 for the parts outside the CDR3, the full variable domain is GAGVSQSPRYKVTKRGQDVTLRCDPISSHATLYWYQQALGQGPEFLTYFNYEAQPDKSGLPSDRFSAERPEGSISTLTIQRTEQRDSAMYRCASSLGAGGHNEQFFGPGTRLTVL.

This chain links TRBV19 with TRBJ2-7, with 7 bases matching TRBD2. V was clipped by 10 bases and J by 2 bases; unmatched bases: 14. The V gene's germline CDR1 is LNHDA and CDR2 SQIVND (reference sequence). This CDR3 region has 15 residues. The CDR3 sequence: CATGVWGGPAYEQYF. CDR3 DNA sequence: TGTGCCACCGGTGTCTGGGGAGGGCCGGCCTACGAGCAGTACTTC.

The rearrangement uses TRBV5-6 and TRBJ2-7; D is perhaps TRBD2 (6 bases). CDR1 and CDR2 from the germline V gene are SGHDT and YYEEEE. The CDR3 length is 14 residues. V gave up 5 bases and J gave up 7 bases, with 19 bases separating them. The CDR3 sequence: CASSPRRGAWEQYF. In DNA, the CDR3 is TGTGCCAGCAGTCCGAGGAGGGGAGCGTGGGAGCAGTACTTC.

The J gene is TRBJ1-1, the V gene TRBV29-1, with 7 nucleotides matching TRBD1. The CDR3 extends over 13 amino acids. J lost 1 base, V lost 3 bases, and 2 bases had no gene match. Germline CDR1 is SQVTM and CDR2 is ANQGSEA. CDR3 sequence: CSVDDRANTEAFF. The CDR3 DNA is TGCAGCGTTGACGACAGGGCGAACACTGAAGCTTTCTTT.

The chain recombines TRBV13 with TRBJ2-2, with D perhaps TRBD2 (5 bases). Trimming removed 5 bases at V and 5 bases at J, with 15 bases between. CDR3 length: 15 residues. Germline V gives CDR1 PRHDT, CDR2 FYEKMQ (reference sequence). DNA for the CDR3: TGTGCCAGCAGCGTCTACCCTCCGGGGACCGGGGAGCTGTTTTTT. It encodes CASSVYPPGTGELFF. The full variable domain, completed using reference TRBV13 and TRBJ2-2, is AAGVIQSPRHLIKEKRETATLKCYPIPRHDTVYWYQQGPGQDPQFLISFYEKMQSDKGSIPDRFSAQQFSDYHSELNMSSLELGDSALYFCASSVYPPGTGELFFGEGSRLTVL.

This chain joins TRBV2 and TRBJ2-5, with a weak D call TRBD2 (5 bases). Germline CDR1 SNHLY, CDR2 FYNNEI. This CDR3 spans 14 amino acids. Trimming left V 6 bases short and J 7 bases short, with 18 bases between. DNA for the CDR3: TGTGCCAGCAGGACTTGGGAGAGTGGTCGGACCCAGTACTTC. It specifies CASRTWESGRTQYF.

A few counts support this clone. CDR3 sequence: CASSLSGASGSGKQFF. Here the CDR3 DNA reads TGTGCCAGCAGCCTCTCAGGGGCTAGCGGGAGTGGTAAGCAGTTCTTC. This chain links TRBV27 with TRBJ2-1; 10 nucleotides agree with TRBD2. Trimming removed 6 bases from V and 11 bases from J; junction bases left unmatched: 16. The CDR3 extends over 16 amino acids. Looked up from germline, CDR1 is MNHEY and CDR2 is SMNVEV (reference sequence).

The rearrangement joins TRBV27 to TRBJ1-4, with D possibly being TRBD1 (6 bases). The V end was cut by 8 bases, the J end by 8 bases, with 18 bases between. The CDR3 loop spans 14 amino acids. Germline loops: CDR1 MNHEY, CDR2 SMNVEV (reference sequence). The CDR3 is CASGQGGRGEKLFF. For the CDR3, the DNA is TGTGCCAGCGGTCAAGGGGGTAGGGGGGAAAAACTGTTTTTT.

V gene TRBV7-2 combines with J gene TRBJ2-3; 10 nucleotides line up with TRBD2. CDR1 is SGHTA, CDR2 FQGNSA, per germline. Trimming cost V 5 bases and J 5 bases; bases outside gene matches: 10. The CDR3 length is 16 residues. The CDR3 bases are TGTGCCAGCAGCCCAGAGCGGGAGGGGCTTGAAGATACGCAGTATTTT. It encodes CASSPEREGLEDTQYF.

The rearrangement joins TRBV28 to TRBJ2-7; TRBD1 agrees at 9 bases. The germline V gene encodes CDR1 MDHEN and CDR2 SYDVKM. The CDR3 totals 15 residues. The trim removed 7 bases at V and 1 base at J, leaving 8 bases unmatched. The CDR3 sequence is CASKLPGQGSYEQYF. The CDR3 DNA follows: TGTGCCAGCAAATTGCCGGGACAGGGATCCTACGAGCAGTACTTC.

This clone has just one count. The CDR3 loop reads CASSQVAGFDEQFF. In nucleotides, the CDR3 is TGCGCCAGCAGCCAAGTCGCAGGTTTCGATGAGCAGTTCTTC. The chain links TRBV4-1 to TRBJ2-1; no firm D call. The CDR3 consists of 14 residues. Trimming shortened V by 1 base and J by 8 bases, and 12 bases separated the two germline ends. Germline V gene data show CDR1 as MGHRA and CDR2 as YSYEKL.

The chain joins TRBV27 to TRBJ2-7; D may be TRBD1 (6 bases). Trimming took off 2 bases at V and 3 bases at J, with 14 bases between the two ends. In germline, CDR1 is MNHEY, CDR2 SMNVEV (reference sequence). The length of the CDR3 is 15 residues. CDR3 residues: CASSLRSDSYYEQYF. The CDR3 DNA is TGTGCCAGCAGTTTACGCTCGGACAGTTACTACGAGCAGTACTTC.